This is a list of T cell receptor beta chains from one sample in a study of cytomegalovirus exposure and HLA in healthy donors. Profiling relied on immunoSEQ multiplex PCR, and the TCRdb table lists in-frame clones only, not all of them. The sample comprises approximately 220,000 clones, approximately 80% of which are singletons, and over 13% rests with the top ten. What was sequenced was PBMCs. These receptors all stem from a woman in her 30s in good health and CMV-seropositive. CDR3s include the opening cysteine and the closing phenylalanine or tryptophan. Each record gives: clone size, CDR3 length, D gene, V gene, J gene, CDR3 protein, CDR3 DNA. D genes are given only for firm matches. Not all rows give a size; the values are once, few, many and, for expanded clones, a class.

clone size: .
CDR3 length: 13
D gene: .
V gene: TRBV29-1
J gene: TRBJ1-2
CDR3 protein: CSVDKTGNYGYTF
CDR3 DNA: TGCAGCGTTGATAAAACAGGGAACTATGGCTACACCTTC

clone size: .
CDR3 length: 14
D gene: TRBD1
V gene: TRBV29-1
J gene: TRBJ2-3
CDR3 protein: CSARTGGAADTQYF
CDR3 DNA: TGCAGCGCTAGGACAGGTGGGGCCGCAGATACGCAGTATTTT

clone size: .
CDR3 length: 14
D gene: TRBD1
V gene: TRBV9
J gene: TRBJ1-1
CDR3 protein: CASSVGTGLAEAFF
CDR3 DNA: TGTGCCAGCAGCGTAGGGACAGGGCTGGCTGAAGCTTTCTTT

clone size: .
CDR3 length: 15
D gene: .
V gene: TRBV5-1
J gene: TRBJ2-7
CDR3 protein: CASSLESGQTYEQYF
CDR3 DNA: TGCGCCAGCAGCTTGGAGAGCGGGCAAACCTACGAGCAGTACTTC

clone size: .
CDR3 length: 16
D gene: .
V gene: TRBV9
J gene: TRBJ2-7
CDR3 protein: CASSVRGSTALGEQYF
CDR3 DNA: TGTGCCAGCAGCGTTCGCGGATCTACTGCGCTGGGCGAGCAGTACTTC

clone size: .
CDR3 length: 16
D gene: TRBD1
V gene: TRBV7-9
J gene: TRBJ1-2
CDR3 protein: CASSLDTTGGIYGYTF
CDR3 DNA: TGTGCCAGCAGCTTAGATACGACAGGGGGCATCTATGGCTACACCTTC

clone size: .
CDR3 length: 14
D gene: TRBD2
V gene: TRBV6-6
J gene: TRBJ2-1
CDR3 protein: CASSWGLSYNEQFF
CDR3 DNA: TGTGCCAGCAGTTGGGGACTATCCTACAATGAGCAGTTCTTC

clone size: .
CDR3 length: 15
D gene: .
V gene: TRBV30
J gene: TRBJ2-1
CDR3 protein: CAWTSIRSSYNEQFF
CDR3 DNA: TGTGCCTGGACCAGTATCCGAAGCTCCTACAATGAGCAGTTCTTC

clone size: .
CDR3 length: 15
D gene: .
V gene: TRBV5-1
J gene: TRBJ2-5
CDR3 protein: CASSFTGPKAETQYF
CDR3 DNA: TGCGCCAGCAGCTTCACCGGGCCAAAGGCAGAGACCCAGTACTTC

clone size: .
CDR3 length: 16
D gene: TRBD2
V gene: TRBV27
J gene: TRBJ2-3
CDR3 protein: CASRLAGGFGTDTQYF
CDR3 DNA: TGTGCCAGCAGACTAGCGGGAGGCTTTGGCACAGATACGCAGTATTTT

clone size: .
CDR3 length: 13
D gene: TRBD1
V gene: TRBV29-1
J gene: TRBJ2-7
CDR3 protein: CSVLDRVGYEQYF
CDR3 DNA: TGCAGCGTCTTGGACAGGGTTGGTTACGAGCAGTACTTC

clone size: .
CDR3 length: 13
D gene: .
V gene: TRBV7-3
J gene: TRBJ2-2
CDR3 protein: CASSPGVTGELFF
CDR3 DNA: TGTGCCAGCAGCCCAGGGGTCACCGGGGAGCTGTTTTTT

clone size: .
CDR3 length: 14
D gene: .
V gene: TRBV7-8
J gene: TRBJ2-3
CDR3 protein: CASSLDVGTDTQYF
CDR3 DNA: TGTGCCAGCAGCTTAGATGTCGGCACAGATACGCAGTATTTT

clone size: few
CDR3 length: 14
D gene: .
V gene: TRBV5-6
J gene: TRBJ1-5
CDR3 protein: CASSLYWGNQPQHF
CDR3 DNA: TGTGCCAGCAGCTTGTATTGGGGAAATCAGCCCCAGCATTTT

clone size: .
CDR3 length: 14
D gene: .
V gene: TRBV7-9
J gene: TRBJ1-5
CDR3 protein: CASSAGVTDQPQHF
CDR3 DNA: TGTGCCAGCAGCGCTGGGGTCACCGATCAGCCCCAGCATTTT

clone size: .
CDR3 length: 14
D gene: .
V gene: TRBV30
J gene: TRBJ2-5
CDR3 protein: CAWIKGGAGETQYF
CDR3 DNA: TGTGCCTGGATAAAAGGGGGGGCCGGGGAGACCCAGTACTTC

clone size: .
CDR3 length: 14
D gene: .
V gene: TRBV5-1
J gene: TRBJ2-1
CDR3 protein: CASSLSDQYNEQFF
CDR3 DNA: TGCGCCAGCAGCTTGAGTGACCAGTACAATGAGCAGTTCTTC

clone size: .
CDR3 length: 15
D gene: .
V gene: TRBV27
J gene: TRBJ2-3
CDR3 protein: CASSLTLRDTDTQYF
CDR3 DNA: TGTGCCAGCAGTTTAACCCTCAGGGACACAGATACGCAGTATTTT

clone size: .
CDR3 length: 16
D gene: TRBD1
V gene: TRBV28
J gene: TRBJ2-5
CDR3 protein: CASRTRGTGRQETQYF
CDR3 DNA: TGTGCCAGCAGAACGCGCGGGACAGGCAGGCAAGAGACCCAGTACTTC

clone size: .
CDR3 length: 13
D gene: TRBD1
V gene: TRBV6-5
J gene: TRBJ2-7
CDR3 protein: CASSRGTAYEQYF
CDR3 DNA: TGTGCCAGCAGTCGAGGGACAGCATACGAGCAGTACTTC

clone size: once
CDR3 length: 11
D gene: .
V gene: TRBV30
J gene: TRBJ1-1
CDR3 protein: CASGAYTEAFF
CDR3 DNA: TGTGCCTCAGGGGCGTACACTGAAGCTTTCTTT

clone size: .
CDR3 length: 15
D gene: .
V gene: TRBV2
J gene: TRBJ1-4
CDR3 protein: CASSEGGGILEKLFF
CDR3 DNA: TGTGCCAGCAGTGAAGGGGGGGGGATTCTTGAAAAACTGTTTTTT

clone size: .
CDR3 length: 16
D gene: TRBD2
V gene: TRBV30
J gene: TRBJ2-7
CDR3 protein: CAWSTGLENPSYEQYF
CDR3 DNA: TGTGCCTGGAGTACGGGACTAGAGAACCCCTCCTACGAGCAGTACTTC

clone size: .
CDR3 length: 14
D gene: .
V gene: TRBV19
J gene: TRBJ2-1
CDR3 protein: CASKSWSSYNEQFF
CDR3 DNA: TGTGCCAGTAAGTCATGGAGCTCCTACAATGAGCAGTTCTTC

clone size: .
CDR3 length: 15
D gene: TRBD1
V gene: TRBV27
J gene: TRBJ2-3
CDR3 protein: CASSSIPDREDTQYF
CDR3 DNA: TGTGCCAGCAGTTCCATCCCGGACAGGGAAGATACGCAGTATTTT

clone size: .
CDR3 length: 14
D gene: TRBD2
V gene: TRBV5-1
J gene: TRBJ2-1
CDR3 protein: CASSAGTSGRSEFF
CDR3 DNA: TGCGCCAGCAGCGCGGGGACTAGCGGGAGGTCTGAGTTCTTC

clone size: .
CDR3 length: 14
D gene: .
V gene: TRBV27
J gene: TRBJ1-2
CDR3 protein: CASSLSYDIGGYTF
CDR3 DNA: TGTGCCAGCAGTTTATCGTACGATATAGGCGGCTACACCTTC

clone size: .
CDR3 length: 15
D gene: .
V gene: TRBV9
J gene: TRBJ1-5
CDR3 protein: CASSVAGGLNQPQHF
CDR3 DNA: TGTGCCAGCAGCGTAGCCGGGGGGCTCAATCAGCCCCAGCATTTT

clone size: .
CDR3 length: 14
D gene: .
V gene: TRBV19
J gene: TRBJ1-2
CDR3 protein: CASRVQGRGYGYTF
CDR3 DNA: TGTGCCAGTAGAGTGCAGGGACGTGGCTATGGCTACACCTTC

clone size: .
CDR3 length: 14
D gene: TRBD1
V gene: TRBV28
J gene: TRBJ1-2
CDR3 protein: CASTSGQGDYGYTF
CDR3 DNA: TGTGCCAGCACGTCGGGACAGGGGGACTATGGCTACACCTTC

clone size: .
CDR3 length: 14
D gene: TRBD1
V gene: TRBV10-3
J gene: TRBJ1-2
CDR3 protein: CATTRDRASYGYTF
CDR3 DNA: TGTGCCACCACCAGGGACAGGGCCTCCTATGGCTACACCTTC

clone size: few
CDR3 length: 13
D gene: .
V gene: TRBV7-2
J gene: TRBJ1-2
CDR3 protein: CASSADSLYGYTF
CDR3 DNA: TGTGCCAGCAGCGCCGACAGTCTCTATGGCTACACCTTC

clone size: .
CDR3 length: 13
D gene: .
V gene: TRBV11-2
J gene: TRBJ1-5
CDR3 protein: CASSLGVNKPQHF
CDR3 DNA: TGTGCCAGCAGCTTGGGGGTCAATAAGCCCCAGCATTTT

clone size: .
CDR3 length: 15
D gene: .
V gene: TRBV5-1
J gene: TRBJ2-3
CDR3 protein: CASSLGSGHTDTQYF
CDR3 DNA: TGCGCCAGCAGCTTGGGTAGCGGCCACACAGATACGCAGTATTTT

clone size: once
CDR3 length: 19
D gene: TRBD1
V gene: TRBV7-7
J gene: TRBJ1-2
CDR3 protein: CASSSGPQTGREQTYGYTF
CDR3 DNA: TGTGCTAGCAGCTCAGGACCCCAGACAGGGCGAGAACAAACCTATGGCTACACCTTC

clone size: .
CDR3 length: 14
D gene: TRBD2
V gene: TRBV29-1
J gene: TRBJ2-1
CDR3 protein: CSGGLVALYNEQFF
CDR3 DNA: TGCAGCGGGGGACTAGTCGCATTATACAATGAGCAGTTCTTC

clone size: .
CDR3 length: 14
D gene: .
V gene: TRBV2
J gene: TRBJ1-1
CDR3 protein: CASTYRARDTEAFF
CDR3 DNA: TGTGCCAGCACCTACAGGGCCCGTGACACTGAAGCTTTCTTT

clone size: .
CDR3 length: 13
D gene: .
V gene: TRBV10-1
J gene: TRBJ2-1
CDR3 protein: CASGASADNEQFF
CDR3 DNA: TGCGCCAGCGGTGCTAGCGCGGACAATGAGCAGTTCTTC

clone size: .
CDR3 length: 19
D gene: TRBD1
V gene: TRBV27
J gene: TRBJ1-5
CDR3 protein: CASSLSSTGGGIGNQPQHF
CDR3 DNA: TGTGCCAGCAGTTTATCCTCGACAGGGGGCGGAATTGGCAATCAGCCCCAGCATTTT

clone size: .
CDR3 length: 13
D gene: .
V gene: TRBV7-9
J gene: TRBJ1-1
CDR3 protein: CASSPGGNTEAFF
CDR3 DNA: TGTGCCAGCAGCCCGGGCGGCAACACTGAAGCTTTCTTT

clone size: .
CDR3 length: 12
D gene: .
V gene: TRBV4-2
J gene: TRBJ1-4
CDR3 protein: CASSQSSEKLFF
CDR3 DNA: TGTGCCAGCAGCCAGAGTAGTGAAAAACTGTTTTTT

clone size: .
CDR3 length: 14
D gene: .
V gene: TRBV4-1
J gene: TRBJ1-2
CDR3 protein: CASSQDTRGYGYTF
CDR3 DNA: TGCGCCAGCAGCCAAGATACGAGAGGCTATGGCTACACCTTC